Below, 2 T cell receptor beta chains from the same sample are listed, as sequenced in a study of naive and memory T cell subsets. Regarding the study as a whole: A few larger clonotypes appeared in naive repertoires, especially CD8, possibly memory cells re-expressing CD45RA.

No cognate antigen is known for these TCRs. An equimolar mix of two oligonucleotides served as the beta constant-region primer for TRBC1 and TRBC2. Four rounds of PCR amplified the ligated cDNA using nested alpha and beta constant-region primers plus SP2. One entry per CDR3 protein results from TCRdb running MiXCR on the UMI-ligation and nested PCR reads. The data contain around 93,000 distinct CDR3 sequences, 11% of them singletons. Sequenced: naive CD4+ T cells from blood. These receptors all stem from a human donor in good health.

In the case of this clonotype: A read error may produce the germline difference seen at one junction end. The genes are TRBV5-1 and TRBJ2-5; the match to TRBD2 covers 8 bases. The CDR3 consists of 14 residues. Per germline, CDR1 SGHRS and CDR2 YFSETQ. CDR3 protein: CASSNRGGEEIQYF. CDR3 nucleotides: TGCGCCAGCAGCAACCGGGGGGGCGAAGAGATCCAGTACTTC.

This clonotype occurred a few times. The CDR3 bases are TGTGCCAGCTCACATTCACCGTCGGGACGGTGGAACACCGGGGAGCTGTTTTTT. Translated: CASSHSPSGRWNTGELFF. The chain uses TRBV18 and TRBJ2-2; D possibly uses TRBD1 or TRBD2 (5 bases each). V was clipped by 4 bases and J by 1 base, with 19 bases between them. Germline V gives CDR1 KGHSH, CDR2 LQKENI. This CDR3 spans 18 amino acids.